This paragraph reports one T cell receptor (beta chain). These data are taken from a study of blood T cell repertoires in COVID-19. Study-level background: Samples representing acute and convalescent COVID-19 were sourced from the United States, Italy and Spain. Sample material is recorded as cDNA or gDNA derived from T cells, B-cell-depleted T cells, or PBMCs.

The CDR3 length is 14 residues. With 5 bases removed from V and 2 bases from J, the gap between germline ends came to 12 bases. CDR1 and CDR2 (germline): SGHRS, YFSETQ. Under the authors' procedure: Estimated nucleated cell counts came from reference gene primer amplification. Data came from immunoSEQ multiplex PCR; TCRdb stores just in-frame clones and leaves some out. That table is the source of V, J and clone size, and D and trimming were worked out from the DNA. This table has about 100,000 clones, about 90% appearing once. The chain employs TRBV5-1 and TRBJ2-3; a possible D gene is TRBD1 (6 bases). The sample was peripheral blood. The receptor's source is a young man in a cohort sampled during active COVID-19. The CDR3: CASRTGQPTDTQYF. The CDR3 DNA sequence: TGCGCCAGCAGGACGGGACAACCCACAGATACGCAGTATTTT.